This T cell receptor (beta chain) was identified during a study of cytomegalovirus exposure and HLA in healthy donors. Overall study context: Genetic ancestry analysis placed around 76% of the roughly 400 donors that were genotyped in the Caucasian-associated cluster. Study conclusions and caveats: Among immune exposure information, only CMV serostatus was available. Most TCR sequences showed up rarely, but some public TCRs showed up in many donors.

Each donor's status was that of a healthy bone marrow donor. Between the trimmed V and J ends, which lost 0 bases and 8 bases, there was a span of 17 bases. Per the germline V gene, CDR1 is SGDLS and CDR2 is YYNGEE. This CDR3 is 15 amino acids long. With respect to this clone: Its antigen is not identified.

The PCR had 60 Vbeta and 13 Jbeta primers. Clones were read by immunoSEQ multiplex PCR, and TCRdb kept only the in-frame ones, dropping some. The sample includes about 100,000 clones, approximately 74% of them seen just once. The chain uses TRBV9 and TRBJ1-2, with unresolved D. This receptor was taken from a female donor in good health and CMV-seropositive. Sequencing was done on a sample of PBMCs. CDR3 DNA sequence: TGTGCCAGCAGCGTAGATGGTGGTGCGGCTAGGGGCTACACCTTC. Translation gives CASSVDGGAARGYTF. The full variable domain, rest sourced from reference TRBV9 and TRBJ1-2, is DSGVTQTPKHLITATGQRVTLRCSPRSGDLSVYWYQQSLDQGLQFLIQYYNGEERAKGNILERFSAQQFPDLHSELNLSSLELGDSALYFCASSVDGGAARGYTFGSGTRLTVV.